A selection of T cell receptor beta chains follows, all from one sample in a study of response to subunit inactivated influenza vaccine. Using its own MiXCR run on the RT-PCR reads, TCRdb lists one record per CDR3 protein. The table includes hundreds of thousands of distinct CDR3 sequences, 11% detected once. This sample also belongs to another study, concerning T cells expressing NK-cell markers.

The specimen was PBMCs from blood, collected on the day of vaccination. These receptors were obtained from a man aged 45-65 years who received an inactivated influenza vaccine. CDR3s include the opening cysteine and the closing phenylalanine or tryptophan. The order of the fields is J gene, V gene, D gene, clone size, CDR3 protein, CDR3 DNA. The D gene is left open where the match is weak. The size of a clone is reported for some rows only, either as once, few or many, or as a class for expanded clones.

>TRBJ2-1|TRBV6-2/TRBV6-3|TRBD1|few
CASRYGQGSSYNEQFF
TGTGCCAGCAGATACGGACAGGGCAGCTCCTACAATGAGCAGTTCTTC
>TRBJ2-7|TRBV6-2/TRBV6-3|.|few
CASSYPQRLSYEQYF
TGTGCCAGCAGTTACCCCCAGCGGCTCTCCTACGAGCAGTACTTC
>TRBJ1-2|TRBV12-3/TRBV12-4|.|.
CASSLEPNRGGYTF
TGTGCCAGCAGCTTGGAGCCCAATCGTGGTGGCTACACCTTC
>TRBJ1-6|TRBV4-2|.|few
CASSQDRRGSYNSPLHF
TGTGCCAGCAGCCAAGATAGGAGGGGCTCCTATAATTCACCCCTCCACTTT
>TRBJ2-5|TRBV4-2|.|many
CASSQDILQETQYF
TGTGCCAGCAGCCAAGATATACTCCAAGAGACCCAGTACTTC
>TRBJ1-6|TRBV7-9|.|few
CASSHWPRENNSPLHF
TGTGCCAGCAGCCATTGGCCCCGGGAAAATAATTCACCCCTCCACTTT
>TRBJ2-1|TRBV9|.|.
CASSVAGVAYNEQFF
TGTGCCAGCAGCGTAGCCGGGGTCGCCTACAATGAGCAGTTCTTC
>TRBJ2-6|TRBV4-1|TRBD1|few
CASSRTGAPSSGANVLTF
TGCGCCAGCAGCCGCACAGGGGCGCCCTCCTCTGGGGCCAACGTCCTGACTTTC
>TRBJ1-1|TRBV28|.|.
CASSLFGFRRLVNTEAFF
TGTGCCAGCAGTTTATTTGGGTTCCGTAGGCTCGTGAACACTGAAGCTTTCTTT
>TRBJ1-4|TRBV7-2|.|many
CASSFGTSNEKLFF
TGTGCCAGCAGCTTTGGGACTTCTAATGAAAAACTGTTTTTT
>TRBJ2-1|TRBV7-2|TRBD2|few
CASSLVPGLALTEQFF
TGTGCCAGCAGCTTAGTTCCGGGACTAGCGCTTACTGAGCAGTTCTTC
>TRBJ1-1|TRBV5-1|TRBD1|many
CASSPGTENTEAFF
TGCGCCAGCAGCCCCGGGACAGAGAACACTGAAGCTTTCTTT
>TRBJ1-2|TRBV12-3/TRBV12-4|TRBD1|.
CASSHRTGGAFGYTF
TGTGCCAGCAGTCACCGGACAGGGGGCGCGTTTGGCTACACCTTC
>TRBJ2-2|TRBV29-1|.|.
CSVVCDTGELFF
TGCAGCGTTGTATGTGACACCGGGGAGCTGTTTTTT
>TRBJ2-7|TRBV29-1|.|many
CSVEGGYEQYF
TGCAGCGTTGAAGGGGGCTACGAGCAGTACTTC
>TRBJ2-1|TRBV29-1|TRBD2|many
CSVGSTSGSLNEQFF
TGCAGCGTTGGGTCGACTAGCGGGAGTTTGAATGAGCAGTTCTTC
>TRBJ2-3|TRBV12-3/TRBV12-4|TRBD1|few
CASSLDREDTDTQYF
TGTGCCAGCAGTTTGGACAGGGAAGACACAGATACGCAGTATTTT
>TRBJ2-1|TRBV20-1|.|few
CSARDTSEQFF
TGCAGTGCTAGAGATACTAGTGAGCAGTTCTTC
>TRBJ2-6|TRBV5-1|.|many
CASSLGRTPISGANVLTF
TGCGCCAGCAGCTTGGGCCGGACACCGATTTCTGGGGCCAACGTCCTGACTTTC
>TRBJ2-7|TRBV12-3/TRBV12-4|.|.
CASTGRDARVGEQYF
TGTGCCAGCACCGGCCGGGACGCCCGAGTTGGGGAGCAGTACTTC
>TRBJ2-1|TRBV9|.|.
CASSSGSAVLDNEQFF
TGTGCCAGCAGCTCCGGGTCAGCGGTACTTGACAATGAGCAGTTCTTC
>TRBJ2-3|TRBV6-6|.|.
CASSPTSSEPQYF
TGTGCCAGCAGCCCTACGTCTAGCGAACCGCAGTATTTT
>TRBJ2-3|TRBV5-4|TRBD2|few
CASSTTSGLTDTQYF
TGTGCCAGCAGCACCACTAGCGGGCTCACAGATACGCAGTATTTT
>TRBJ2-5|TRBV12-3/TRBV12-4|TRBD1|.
CASSLSTGLQETQYF
TGTGCCAGCAGTTTATCGACAGGGCTACAAGAGACCCAGTACTTC
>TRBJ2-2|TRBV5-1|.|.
CATPDLNTGELFF
TGCGCCACACCTGATCTGAACACCGGGGAGCTGTTTTTT
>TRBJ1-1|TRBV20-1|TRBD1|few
CSATQGGTEAFF
TGCAGTGCGACACAGGGGGGCACTGAAGCTTTCTTT
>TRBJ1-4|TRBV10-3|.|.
CAISESAAKNEKLFF
TGTGCCATCAGTGAGTCGGCAGCTAAAAATGAAAAACTGTTTTTT
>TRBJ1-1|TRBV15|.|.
CATSSRVTQNTEAFF
TGTGCCACCAGCTCCCGAGTCACCCAGAACACTGAAGCTTTCTTT
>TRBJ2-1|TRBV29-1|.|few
CSAHLGEQFF
TGCAGCGCGCACTTGGGGGAGCAGTTCTTC